The rows below give T cell receptor beta chains drawn from one sample of a study of cytomegalovirus exposure and HLA in healthy donors. Clones were sequenced by immunoSEQ multiplex PCR, and TCRdb holds only the in-frame ones, with some missing. The sample holds 150,000 to 200,000 clones, 65% to 75% seen once. Sequenced sample: PBMCs. All receptors derive from a human donor in good health. The conserved cysteine and the conserved F or W are not part of the CDR3 here. Clone size is not always given. Where it is, it says once, few, many or a class for expanded clones.

TRBV2	few	TRBJ2-7	ASSVARGESYEQY
TRBV29-1	.	TRBJ1-4	SVESGLPNEKLF
TRBV5-1	.	TRBJ2-3	ASLIGPGDTQY
TRBV11-3	.	TRBJ2-5	ASSFGTAQETQY
TRBV5-4	.	TRBJ1-5	ASSSGGNSNQPQH
TRBV6-1	.	TRBJ2-7	ASSEAALQGFGYEQY
TRBV4-2	.	TRBJ2-3	ASSLLAGGESDTQY
TRBV4-1	.	TRBJ1-2	ASSQGMGGGYGYT
TRBV7-7	.	TRBJ2-7	ASSVTGQGAEQY
TRBV11-3	.	TRBJ1-4	ASSPWFGTANEKLF